What follows describes a single T cell receptor beta chain. What was sequenced were expressed TCRB transcripts, since all of the isolated RNA had been reverse transcribed. Here immunoSEQ multiplex PCR was the method, and the copy in TCRdb shows in-frame clones only, minus some. The sample yields around 400,000 clones, 10% to 15% seen once. The sample is drawn from a study of beta chain features in type 1 diabetes. One heparinised draw of blood, averaging around 100 mL, came from each donor. V gave up 3 bases and J gave up 9 bases; unmatched junction bases: 14. There are 16 residues in the CDR3. Per germline, CDR1 SGDLS and CDR2 YYNGEE.

The sample taken for sequencing was naive CD4+ T cells from blood. The sequence came from a man between 18 and 29 years old in good health. The chain uses TRBV9 and TRBJ2-1, with 8 positions matching TRBD2. CDR3 loop: CASSASGTRGSGEQFF. The CDR3 DNA reads TGTGCCAGCAGCGCCTCCGGGACTAGGGGATCAGGTGAGCAGTTCTTC.